These T cell receptor beta chains were read from a single sample in a study of blood T cell repertoires in COVID-19. The repertoire was sequenced with immunoSEQ multiplex PCR; TCRdb's copy has only in-frame clones and lacks some. The table includes around 270,000 clones, around 84% detected once. Sequencing used peripheral blood. These receptors all come from a woman between 40 and 50 years old who had recovered from COVID-19. CDR3s include the opening cysteine and the closing phenylalanine or tryptophan. The order of the fields is J gene, D gene, V gene, clone size, CDR3 protein, CDR3 DNA. A D gene is named only where the DNA matches it firmly. Where a row states a size, it is once, few, many or the class of an expanded clone; other rows omit it.

TRBJ2-5,.,TRBV5-6,.,CASRRLATGETQYF,TGTGCCAGCAGACGCCTAGCTACCGGGGAGACCCAGTACTTC
TRBJ2-5,.,TRBV6-6,.,CASSYPDRTTQYF,TGTGCCAGCAGTTATCCGGACCGGACAACCCAGTACTTC
TRBJ1-5,TRBD1,TRBV6-1,.,CASSDPDRASNQPQHF,TGTGCCAGCAGTGATCCGGACAGGGCAAGCAATCAGCCCCAGCATTTT
TRBJ2-7,TRBD1,TRBV5-4,once,CASSSRGGVQPEQYF,TGTGCCAGCAGCTCGAGAGGGGGCGTCCAACCGGAGCAGTACTTC
TRBJ1-2,.,TRBV12-3/TRBV12-4,.,CASSSSYGYTF,TGTGCCAGCAGTTCCAGCTATGGCTACACCTTC
TRBJ1-2,.,TRBV4-2,few,CASSQEQVANYGYTF,TGTGCCAGCAGCCAAGAGCAGGTAGCTAACTATGGCTACACCTTC
TRBJ2-7,.,TRBV5-1,once,CASSLYRPGEQYF,TGCGCCAGCAGCCTATACCGTCCGGGGGAGCAGTACTTC
TRBJ1-1,TRBD1,TRBV5-1,.,CASSSGTGYTEAFF,TGCGCCAGCAGCTCCGGGACAGGTTACACTGAAGCTTTCTTT
TRBJ1-5,TRBD1,TRBV4-2,medium-sized,CASSPQGTGSQPQHF,TGTGCCAGCAGCCCACAAGGGACAGGGAGTCAGCCCCAGCATTTT
TRBJ2-7,TRBD1,TRBV10-3,.,CAISQGARRTYEQYF,TGTGCCATCAGTCAGGGGGCAAGGAGAACCTACGAGCAGTACTTC
TRBJ2-7,.,TRBV29-1,.,CSAQVRQGTYEQYF,TGCAGCGCCCAGGTCCGGCAGGGAACCTACGAGCAGTACTTC
TRBJ2-7,TRBD1,TRBV18,.,CASSPGTGVSYEQYF,TGTGCCAGCTCACCAGGGACAGGGGTTTCCTACGAGCAGTACTTC
TRBJ2-3,.,TRBV11-3,.,CASSLLSTDTQYF,TGTGCCAGCAGCTTACTGAGCACAGATACGCAGTATTTT
TRBJ2-2,TRBD1,TRBV29-1,.,CSAGTRDRENTGELFF,TGCAGCGCCGGGACGCGGGACAGGGAGAATACCGGGGAGCTGTTTTTT
TRBJ2-5,.,TRBV11-2,.,CASSLGTLGGETQYF,TGTGCCAGCAGCTTAGGAACTTTGGGGGGAGAAACCCAGTACTTC
TRBJ2-1,.,TRBV5-1,.,CASSTQGGGNEQFF,TGCGCCAGCAGCACCCAAGGTGGAGGGAATGAGCAGTTCTTC
TRBJ2-5,.,TRBV5-1,.,CASSLGGGETQYF,TGCGCCAGCAGCTTGGGCGGTGGGGAGACCCAGTACTTC
TRBJ2-7,.,TRBV5-1,.,CASSLRDSYEQYF,TGCGCCAGCAGTCTCCGGGACTCCTACGAGCAGTACTTC
TRBJ2-7,.,TRBV11-2,.,CASSREGRFTYEQYF,TGTGCCAGTTCCCGTGAGGGCAGATTCACCTACGAGCAGTACTTC
TRBJ2-3,TRBD1,TRBV20-1,.,CSALQGPTQYF,TGCAGTGCTCTACAGGGGCCAACGCAGTATTTT
TRBJ1-5,.,TRBV3-1/TRBV3-2,once,CASSQGEHQPQHF,TGTGCCAGCAGCCAAGGGGAGCATCAGCCCCAGCATTTT
TRBJ2-5,TRBD2,TRBV6-5,.,CASSYSGGIGIETQYF,TGTGCCAGCAGTTACTCGGGGGGGATTGGAATAGAGACCCAGTACTTC
TRBJ1-4,.,TRBV7-9,.,CASNLDGRHEKLFF,TGTGCCAGCAATCTGGACGGGAGGCATGAAAAACTGTTTTTT
TRBJ1-3,.,TRBV30,.,CAWSVNGRNTIYF,TGTGCCTGGAGTGTAAATGGGCGAAACACCATATATTTT
TRBJ1-6,TRBD1,TRBV13,.,CASSSRQGWSGGSPLHF,TGTGCCAGCAGCTCACGACAGGGATGGAGTGGTGGCTCACCCCTCCACTTT
TRBJ1-2,.,TRBV2,.,CASSESKRGGPYGYTF,TGTGCCAGCAGTGAAAGCAAAAGGGGCGGCCCCTATGGCTACACCTTC
TRBJ1-1,.,TRBV16,.,CASTSAGGSGEWAFF,TGTGCCAGCACCTCGGCGGGGGGTTCGGGAGAGTGGGCTTTCTTT
TRBJ2-1,.,TRBV5-1,once,CASSFNNEQFF,TGCGCCAGCAGCTTTAACAATGAGCAGTTCTTC
TRBJ2-2,.,TRBV18,once,CASSPVTVITGELFF,TGTGCCAGCTCACCAGTGACAGTTATCACCGGGGAGCTGTTTTTT
TRBJ2-7,.,TRBV7-9,.,CASSSIGGYEQYF,TGTGCCAGCAGCTCTATCGGGGGCTACGAGCAGTACTTC
TRBJ2-7,.,TRBV6-1,.,CASSDEGEQYF,TGTGCCAGCAGTGATGAGGGCGAGCAGTACTTC
TRBJ2-7,.,TRBV30,once,CAWSGGRYEQYF,TGTGCCTGGAGCGGGGGGCGGTACGAGCAGTACTTC
TRBJ2-2,TRBD2,TRBV24-1,.,CATSEVGGATGELFF,TGTGCCACCAGTGAGGTCGGGGGGGCCACCGGGGAGCTGTTTTTT
TRBJ1-2,.,TRBV5-1,.,CASSLEVGGSNYGYTF,TGCGCCAGCAGCTTGGAGGTCGGGGGGTCTAACTATGGCTACACCTTC
TRBJ2-5,TRBD1,TRBV29-1,many,CSVGTGKETQYF,TGCAGCGTGGGGACAGGGAAAGAGACCCAGTACTTC